This entry lists 25 T cell receptor beta chains sequenced from one sample in a study of cytomegalovirus exposure and HLA in healthy donors. Use of 60 Vbeta and 13 Jbeta primers characterized the PCR. Libraries were prepared by immunoSEQ multiplex PCR; TCRdb keeps only in-frame clonotypes and omits some of them. The data contain about 140,000 clones, around four fifths of them singletons. The sample was PBMCs. These receptors were collected from a man aged 25-40 years in good health and CMV-seropositive.

The chain employs TRBV7-9 and TRBJ2-7, with D maybe TRBD2 (5 bases). The CDR3 spans 13 residues. The ends were cut back, 3 bases at V and 2 bases at J, with 8 bases in the middle. Germline assignment: CDR1 SEHNR and CDR2 FQNEAQ (reference sequence). The CDR3 is CASSFEGPYEQYF. CDR3 nucleotides: TGTGCCAGCAGCTTCGAGGGTCCCTACGAGCAGTACTTC.

This clone was detected once. The CDR3 nucleotides read TGTGCCAGTACCCCGGGGACAGGAGCTTCTAACTATGGCTACACCTTC. Amino acids: CASTPGTGASNYGYTF. V is TRBV19 and J is TRBJ1-2, with 8 nucleotides matching TRBD1. CDR3 length: 16 residues. Germline values: CDR1 LNHDA, CDR2 SQIVND (reference sequence). The V segment lost 7 bases and the J segment 0 bases; nucleotides outside the gene matches: 10.

This chain joins TRBV4-1 and TRBJ2-1; D unclear. The ends were cut back, 2 bases at V and 0 bases at J, with 11 bases in the middle. The CDR3 is 16 residues long. CDR1 and CDR2 (germline): MGHRA, YSYEKL. CDR3 residues: CASSQLDILSYNEQFF. The CDR3 DNA reads as TGCGCCAGCAGCCAATTAGACATACTCTCCTACAATGAGCAGTTCTTC.

A few counts support this clone. The chain links TRBV10-3 to TRBJ1-1, with TRBD1 matching 7 bases. The CDR3 contains 13 residues. Losses at the gene ends were 6 bases for V and 7 bases for J; bases not matched to a gene: 8. Germline CDR1 reads ENHRY; CDR2 reads SYGVKD. The CDR3 DNA reads as TGTGCCATCAGCAAGACAGGGTCGGATGAAGCTTTCTTT. Amino acid sequence: CAISKTGSDEAFF.

The V and J genes are TRBV29-1 and TRBJ2-2; D is possibly TRBD1 (6 bases). CDR3 length equals 13 residues. The germline V gene encodes CDR1 SQVTM and CDR2 ANQGSEA. Deletions cut 1 base from V and 13 bases from J, with 16 bases between. The DNA of the CDR3 is TGCAGCGTTGAAGTTCAGCCGGGACAAAGGCTGTTTTTT. Translating it yields CSVEVQPGQRLFF.

The chain links TRBV6-5 to TRBJ2-7, with a weak D call TRBD1 (6 bases). V lost 6 bases to trimming and J lost 3 bases, with 12 bases between them. The CDR3 sequence is 13 residues long. Germline CDR1 MNHEY, CDR2 SVGAGI. The CDR3: CASSQGQYYEQYF. Here the CDR3 DNA reads TGTGCCAGCAGCCAGGGACAATACTACGAGCAGTACTTC.

The chain carries TRBV13 and TRBJ2-3; maybe TRBD2 (6 bases). The germline CDR1 and CDR2 sequences are PRHDT and FYEKMQ (reference sequence). The CDR3 is 17 residues long. The ends were cut back, 4 bases at V and 3 bases at J, with 20 bases in the middle. The chain's CDR3 is CASSSYSAGFGTDTQYF. In nucleotides, the CDR3 is TGTGCCAGCAGCTCCTATTCGGCGGGATTCGGTACAGATACGCAGTATTTT. The full variable domain, rest sourced from reference TRBV13 and TRBJ2-3, is AAGVIQSPRHLIKEKRETATLKCYPIPRHDTVYWYQQGPGQDPQFLISFYEKMQSDKGSIPDRFSAQQFSDYHSELNMSSLELGDSALYFCASSSYSAGFGTDTQYFGPGTRLTVL.

The J gene is TRBJ1-5, the V gene TRBV28; D is unresolved. Germline lookup yields CDR1 MDHEN and CDR2 SYDVKM. Trimming cost V 8 bases and J 1 base, with 6 bases left between them. The CDR3 has 12 residues. The DNA for the CDR3 is TGTGCCAGCCTCGGGAGCAATCAGCCCCAGCATTTT. It codes for CASLGSNQPQHF.

The rearrangement joins TRBV21-1 to TRBJ2-1; the table names TRBD2, a call not compared with the DNA. TRBV21-1 is labeled a pseudogene. CDR3 size: 16 residues. CDR3 sequence reads: CASSNKASGGQDEQFF. As DNA, the CDR3 is TGTGCCAGCAGCAACAAAGCTAGCGGGGGCCAAGATGAGCAGTTCTTC.

The chain employs TRBV12-5 and TRBJ2-3; D possibly corresponds to TRBD1 (5 bases). The V end was cut by 2 bases, the J end by 2 bases, with 14 bases between. This CDR3 comprises 16 residues. Germline CDR1 reads LGHNT; CDR2 reads FRNRAP. The CDR3 DNA follows: TGTGCTAGTGGTTTGCCGGGTGACAGTTACACAGATACGCAGTATTTT. Amino acids: CASGLPGDSYTDTQYF. The variable domain in full, with the rest retrieved from reference TRBV12-5 and TRBJ2-3, is DARVTQTPRHKVTEMGQEVTMRCQPILGHNTVFWYRQTMMQGLELLAYFRNRAPLDDSGMPKDRFSAEMPDATLATLKIQPSEPRDSAVYFCASGLPGDSYTDTQYFGPGTRLTVL.

The V call is TRBV5-1, the J call TRBJ1-2; tentatively, D is TRBD1 (6 bases). The V gene lost 0 bases and the J gene lost 3 bases, with 12 bases spanning the gap. Germline V lookup: CDR1 SGHRS, CDR2 YFSETQ. This CDR3 comprises 15 residues. This CDR3 reads CASSLESGGDYGYTF. CDR3 bases: TGCGCCAGCAGCTTGGAATCGGGGGGCGACTATGGCTACACCTTC.

The rearrangement joins TRBV10-3 to TRBJ2-5; TRBD1 matches at 11 bases. CDR3 length: 14 residues. V gave up 6 bases and J gave up 4 bases; unmatched junction bases: 4. CDR1 and CDR2 from the germline V gene are ENHRY and SYGVKD. The CDR3 spells CAISGTGGLETQYF. In nucleotides, the CDR3 is TGTGCCATCAGCGGGACAGGGGGTTTAGAGACCCAGTACTTC.

V is TRBV27 and J is TRBJ2-5, with TRBD1 identical over 7 bases. The CDR3 has 16 amino acids. CDR1 is MNHEY and CDR2 is SMNVEV in the germline V gene (reference sequence). V shed 2 bases and J 1 base; nucleotides not matched to a gene: 7. The CDR3 loop reads CASSLGAGGIQETQYF. The CDR3 DNA reads as TGTGCCAGCAGTTTAGGGGCAGGGGGAATCCAAGAGACCCAGTACTTC.

The chain has TRBV28 and TRBJ2-5, with TRBD2 matching 14 bases. The germline gives CDR1 MDHEN, CDR2 SYDVKM. With 5 bases clipped from V and 5 bases from J, the junction kept 10 bases outside the gene matches. The CDR3 has 17 residues. Here the CDR3 DNA reads TGTGCCAGCAGTGGGGGACTAGCGGGAGTGACGTTGGAGACCCAGTACTTC. Its translation: CASSGGLAGVTLETQYF.

The genes are TRBV19 and TRBJ1-6; TRBD1 agrees at 7 bases. The CDR3 runs 16 residues. V lost 5 bases and J lost 7; bases outside the gene matches: 11. Germline-derived CDR1 and CDR2 are LNHDA and SQIVND (reference sequence). CDR3 coding DNA: TGTGCCAGTAGTCCAACAACGGGACAGTTCAATTCACCCCTCCACTTT. Protein: CASSPTTGQFNSPLHF. Together with reference TRBV19 and TRBJ1-6, the CDR3 gives the full variable domain: DGGITQSPKYLFRKEGQNVTLSCEQNLNHDAMYWYRQDPGQGLRLIYYSQIVNDFQKGDIAEGYSVSREKKESFPLTVTSAQKNPTAFYLCASSPTTGQFNSPLHFGNGTRLTVT.

Here the CDR3 DNA reads TGTGCCAGCAGTAATGAAGCCGCCTACGAGCAGTACTTC. This codes for CASSNEAAYEQYF. The chain employs TRBV6-1 and TRBJ2-5; D is uncertain. The J call may be incorrect, as the DNA end agrees better with TRBJ2-7. The CDR3 is made up of 13 amino acids. CDR1 MNHNS and CDR2 SASEGT come from the germline V gene.

The chain couples TRBV30 to TRBJ1-5; D gene uncertain. The V end lost 1 base, the J end lost 0 bases, and 13 bases lay between the germline ends. CDR3 length: 16 residues. The germline gives CDR1 GTSNPN, CDR2 SVGIG (reference sequence). CDR3 sequence reads: CAWSASTGYSNQPQHF. DNA for the CDR3: TGTGCCTGGAGTGCTTCAACCGGGTATAGCAATCAGCCCCAGCATTTT.

The chain carries TRBV6-5 and TRBJ2-5; D is possibly TRBD2 (6 bases). The V gene lost 6 bases and the J gene lost 3 bases, with 8 bases spanning the gap. This CDR3 contains 12 residues. Germline V gene sequence: CDR1 MNHEY, CDR2 SVGAGI. For the CDR3, the DNA is TGTGCCAGCAGCCCGGGGGAAGAGACCCAGTACTTC. It is translated as CASSPGEETQYF.

V usage is TRBV18 and J usage is TRBJ2-1, with 8 bases aligning to TRBD1. This CDR3 is built from 16 residues. V trimming: 0 bases; J trimming: 3 bases; junction bases outside the gene matches: 4. CDR1 and CDR2 (germline): KGHSH, LQKENI. The CDR3 DNA is TGTGCCAGCTCACCACCGGGGACAGGTAGCTACAATGAGCAGTTCTTC. It is translated as CASSPPGTGSYNEQFF. The full variable domain, in which reference TRBV18 and TRBJ2-1 provide the parts outside the CDR3, is NAGVMQNPRHLVRRRGQEARLRCSPMKGHSHVYWYRQLPEEGLKFMVYLQKENIIDESGMPKERFSAEFPKEGPSILRIQQVVRGDSAAYFCASSPPGTGSYNEQFFGPGTRLTVL.

The chain uses TRBV29-1 and TRBJ2-7, with TRBD2 identical over 7 bases. Germline lookup yields CDR1 SQVTM and CDR2 ANQGSEA. V dropped 5 bases and J dropped 3; count of bases not matched to a gene: 1. This CDR3 is 11 amino acids long. CDR3 sequence (DNA): TGCAGCGTTACTAGCGTCTACGAGCAGTACTTC. Protein: CSVTSVYEQYF.

V and J are TRBV6-1 and TRBJ1-1; D gene unclear. CDR1 and CDR2 from the germline V gene are MNHNS and SASEGT. This CDR3 contains 11 residues. CDR3 protein: CATRGGPEAFF. The CDR3 bases are TGTGCAACAAGAGGAGGCCCTGAAGCTTTCTTT.

The rearrangement uses TRBV21-1 and TRBJ2-1; the listed D gene, TRBD2, was not tested against the DNA. TRBV21-1 is reported as a pseudogene. This CDR3 is 16 amino acids long. In DNA, the CDR3 is TGTGCCAGCAGCAAAAATGTGCGGGAGAATGACAATGAGCAGTTCTTC. This sequence encodes CASSKNVRENDNEQFF.

The CDR3 sequence: CASSSRGRGNQPQHF. The CDR3, as DNA: TGTGCCAGCAGCTCGAGAGGTCGAGGCAATCAGCCCCAGCATTTT. The gene calls are TRBV13 and TRBJ1-5; no reliable D call. The CDR3 covers 15 residues. Trimming left V 4 bases short and J 2 bases short, with 12 bases between. Germline values: CDR1 PRHDT, CDR2 FYEKMQ (reference sequence). The variable domain in full, with the rest retrieved from reference TRBV13 and TRBJ1-5, is AAGVIQSPRHLIKEKRETATLKCYPIPRHDTVYWYQQGPGQDPQFLISFYEKMQSDKGSIPDRFSAQQFSDYHSELNMSSLELGDSALYFCASSSRGRGNQPQHFGDGTRLSIL.

The chain combines TRBV7-3 with TRBJ2-2; 7 nucleotides agree with TRBD1. The CDR3 is 13 residues long. The germline CDR1 and CDR2 sequences are SGHTA and FQGTGA. V lost 6 bases and J lost 3; bases outside the gene matches: 1. The CDR3 is CASSQGDTGELFF. CDR3 bases: TGTGCCAGCAGTCAGGGGGACACCGGGGAGCTGTTTTTT.

This clone was counted between two and nine times. The rearrangement joins TRBV7-2 to TRBJ2-5; the match to TRBD2 covers 12 bases. V lost 7 bases to trimming and J lost 5 bases; unmatched junction nucleotides: 2. The V gene's germline CDR1 is SGHTA and CDR2 FQGNSA. CDR3 size: 13 residues. CDR3 nucleotide sequence: TGTGCCAGCATGCTAGCGGGAGGGGAGACCCAGTACTTC. Its protein product is CASMLAGGETQYF.